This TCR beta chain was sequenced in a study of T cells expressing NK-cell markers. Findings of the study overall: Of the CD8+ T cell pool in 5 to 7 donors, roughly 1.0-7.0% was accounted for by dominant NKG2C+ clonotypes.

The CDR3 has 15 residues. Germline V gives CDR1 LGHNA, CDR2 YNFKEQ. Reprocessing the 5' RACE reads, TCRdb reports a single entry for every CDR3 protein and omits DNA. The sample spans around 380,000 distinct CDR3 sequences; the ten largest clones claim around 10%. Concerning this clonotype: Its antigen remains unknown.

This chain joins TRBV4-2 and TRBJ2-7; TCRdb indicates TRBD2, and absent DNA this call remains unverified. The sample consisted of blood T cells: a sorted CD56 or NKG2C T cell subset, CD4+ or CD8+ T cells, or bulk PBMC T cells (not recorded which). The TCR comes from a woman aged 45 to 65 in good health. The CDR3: CASSYPGTSGYEQYF.